A single sample is the source of the 20 T cell receptor beta chains below, sequenced in a study of beta chain features in type 1 diabetes. Expressed TCRB transcripts were sequenced after all isolated RNA was converted to cDNA. The method was immunoSEQ multiplex PCR; TCRdb's version includes in-frame clones alone and lacks a portion of them. The sample gives around 300,000 clones, 14% of which show up once; more than 6.5% is in the top ten. Sequencing was done on a sample of central memory CD4+ T cells from blood. The receptors shown here come from a man younger than 45 in good health.

This chain connects TRBV28 to TRBJ1-4, with no clear D. V was trimmed by 11 bases and J by 3 bases, leaving 16 bases between them. This CDR3 contains 14 residues. Germline lookup yields CDR1 MDHEN and CDR2 SYDVKM. Here the CDR3 reads CAASKQPSNEKLFF. CDR3 nucleotides: TGTGCCGCCTCAAAACAGCCCTCTAATGAAAAACTGTTTTTT.

This clone was counted at least ten times. Other nucleotide sequences from this sample produce the same CDR3. The chain links TRBV7-9 to TRBJ1-1; TRBD1 agrees at 7 bases. CDR1 SEHNR and CDR2 FQNEAQ come from the germline V gene (reference sequence). The CDR3 length is 15 residues. J lost 0 bases, V lost 3 bases, and 4 bases had no gene match. DNA of the CDR3: TGTGCCAGCAGCTTCGGGGGGACAGTGAACACTGAAGCTTTCTTT. It translates to CASSFGGTVNTEAFF.

The chain combines TRBV25-1 with TRBJ1-6, with no clear D. V lost 2 bases to trimming and J lost 5 bases, with 4 bases between them. Looked up from germline, CDR1 is MGHDK and CDR2 is SYGVNS. This CDR3 has 13 amino acids. CDR3 protein: CASSEVNNSPLHF. The DNA for the CDR3 is TGTGCCAGCAGTGAAGTGAATAATTCACCCCTCCACTTT.

On this clone: At one of its ends the junction is not consistent with the germline gene, which may arise from a read error. The J gene is TRBJ2-1, the V gene TRBV7-9; possible D gene TRBD2, 5 bases. The CDR3 is 13 amino acids. Germline V gives CDR1 SEHNR, CDR2 FQNEAQ (reference sequence). CDR3 sequence (DNA): TGCGCCAGCAGCCAAATGGCGAGGGATGAGCAGTTCTTC. Protein product: CASSQMARDEQFF.

This chain connects TRBV5-6 to TRBJ1-5; maybe TRBD1 (5 bases). The CDR3 extends over 16 amino acids. Germline-derived CDR1 and CDR2 are SGHDT and YYEEEE. The ends were cut back, 3 bases at V and 5 bases at J, with 18 bases in the middle. The CDR3 sequence is CASSSGLGRGDQPQHF. CDR3 sequence (DNA): TGTGCCAGCAGCTCCGGGCTAGGGCGAGGGGATCAGCCCCAGCATTTT.

The chain combines TRBV6-1 with TRBJ2-5, with D perhaps TRBD2 (7 bases). The CDR3 consists of 14 residues. V lost 5 bases and J 7 bases, leaving 17 bases between the germline ends. CDR1 is MNHNS and CDR2 is SASEGT in the germline V gene. This chain's CDR3 is CASSLDSGTTTQYF. In nucleotides, the CDR3 is TGTGCCAGCAGTTTGGACAGCGGGACGACGACCCAGTACTTC.

This clone was observed a few times. The V call is TRBV15, the J call TRBJ1-3; D remains unclear. Trimming took off 0 bases at V and 0 bases at J, with 6 bases between the two ends. Per germline, CDR1 LNHNV and CDR2 YYDKDF (reference sequence). The CDR3 has 15 residues. The CDR3: CATSRDRSSGNTIYF. The CDR3 bases are TGTGCCACCAGCAGAGATCGGAGCTCTGGAAACACCATATATTTT. The full variable domain, rest sourced from reference TRBV15 and TRBJ1-3, is DAMVIQNPRYQVTQFGKPVTLSCSQTLNHNVMYWYQQKSSQAPKLLFHYYDKDFNNEADTPDNFQSRRPNTSFCFLDIRSPGLGDTAMYLCATSRDRSSGNTIYFGEGSWLTVV.

This clone occurred many times. The V call is TRBV2, the J call TRBJ1-1; no clear D. This CDR3 comprises 14 residues. V lost 5 bases and J lost 1, with 11 bases in between. The germline gives CDR1 SNHLY, CDR2 FYNNEI. CDR3: CASSLLHENTEAFF. As DNA, the CDR3 is TGTGCCAGCAGTCTCCTACATGAGAACACTGAAGCTTTCTTT.

This clone was seen more than once but under ten times. This rearrangement joins TRBV6-5 to TRBJ1-3; D gene uncertain. The CDR3 consists of 14 residues. With 4 bases removed from V and 6 bases from J, the gap between germline ends came to 13 bases. Germline V lookup: CDR1 MNHEY, CDR2 SVGAGI. The CDR3, as DNA: TGTGCCAGCAGTTTGGAATCCCAGGAAAACACCATATATTTT. This gives the protein CASSLESQENTIYF.

This clone has a handful of counts. V usage is TRBV7-2 and J usage is TRBJ2-7, with TRBD2 identical over 8 bases. CDR3 length: 14 amino acids. The germline CDR1 and CDR2 sequences are SGHTA and FQGNSA. With V trimmed by 5 bases and J by 3 bases, 6 bases remained unmatched. The CDR3 loop reads CASSPPGGGYEQYF. In nucleotides, the CDR3 is TGTGCCAGCAGCCCCCCGGGGGGGGGCTACGAGCAGTACTTC.

The table lists this clone with many counts. Other DNA sequences in this specimen translate into the identical CDR3. J is TRBJ1-5 and V is TRBV7-2; D not certain. Trimming shortened V by 4 bases and J by 4 bases, and 8 bases separated the two germline ends. The germline gives CDR1 SGHTA, CDR2 FQGNSA. The CDR3 extends over 13 amino acids. This CDR3 is CASSSQENQPQHF. The DNA of the CDR3 is TGTGCCAGCAGCTCTCAAGAGAATCAGCCCCAGCATTTT.

The rearrangement joins TRBV5-1 to TRBJ1-1; TRBD1 might be the D (6 bases). The CDR3 spans 16 residues. Germline V gives CDR1 SGHRS, CDR2 YFSETQ. The V end was cut by 4 bases, the J end by 0 bases, with 16 bases between. CDR3 in DNA: TGCGCCAGCAGCGATATGACAGGACCGATGAACACTGAAGCTTTCTTT. It codes for CASSDMTGPMNTEAFF.

This clone has more than one count but fewer than ten. This chain connects TRBV12-5 to TRBJ2-2; TRBD2 matches 11 bases. Germline V CDR1 and CDR2: LGHNT, FRNRAP. V dropped 7 bases and J dropped 8; count of bases not matched to a gene: 9. The CDR3 has 15 amino acids. The chain's CDR3 is CASAYGTSGGGELFF. CDR3 in DNA: TGTGCTAGTGCCTACGGGACTAGCGGAGGAGGGGAGCTGTTTTTT.

This chain uses TRBV18 with TRBJ1-1; 7 nucleotides agree with TRBD1. CDR3 length: 13 amino acids. Trimming at V came to 4 bases and at J to 4 bases, leaving 3 bases not matched to a gene. Germline V gene lookup returns CDR1 KGHSH and CDR2 LQKENI. The CDR3 DNA is TGTGCCAGCTCACTTAAGGGGGCCACTGAAGCTTTCTTT. This sequence encodes CASSLKGATEAFF.

This clone was seen a few times. The V call is TRBV18, the J call TRBJ1-2; 7 nucleotides line up with TRBD1. The J segment lost 2 bases and the V segment lost 6 bases, leaving 6 bases of the junction unmatched. This CDR3 comprises 14 residues. Germline CDR1 and CDR2: KGHSH and LQKENI. CDR3 region: CASSADRINYGYTF. CDR3 sequence (DNA): TGTGCCAGCTCCGCGGACAGGATCAACTATGGCTACACCTTC.

This clone was recorded many times. V and J are TRBV7-9 and TRBJ2-1; 9 nucleotides line up with TRBD2. The V gene end was trimmed by 5 bases and the J gene end by 14 bases; junction bases not matched to a gene: 7. The CDR3 extends over 12 amino acids. Looked up from germline, CDR1 is SEHNR and CDR2 is FQNEAQ (reference sequence). The DNA of the CDR3 is TGTGCCAGCAGCCGGACTAGCGAGTCGAAGTTCTTC. Its protein is CASSRTSESKFF.

The chain combines TRBV5-6 with TRBJ2-7; the match to TRBD2 covers 7 bases. In germline, CDR1 is SGHDT, CDR2 YYEEEE. V dropped 0 bases and J dropped 0; count of bases not matched to a gene: 9. The length of the CDR3 is 17 residues. The CDR3 reads CASSLASGLGASYEQYV. CDR3 nucleotides: TGTGCCAGCAGCTTGGCCAGCGGACTAGGGGCCTCCTACGAGCAGTACGTC.

CDR3 sequence reads: CASSEAVTSGRNEQFF. Written as DNA, the CDR3 is TGTGCCAGCAGTGAAGCGGTCACTAGCGGGAGGAATGAGCAGTTCTTC. This chain joins TRBV6-1 and TRBJ2-1, with 12 nucleotides matching TRBD2. Per germline, CDR1 MNHNS and CDR2 SASEGT. CDR3 size: 16 residues. The ends lost 0 bases at V and 7 bases at J; junction bases unmatched: 4.

This chain uses TRBV9 with TRBJ2-3; D remains unclear. The length of the CDR3 is 14 residues. Per germline, CDR1 SGDLS and CDR2 YYNGEE. V lost 2 bases to trimming and J lost 4 bases, with 11 bases between them. In nucleotides, the CDR3 is TGTGCCAGCAGCGTGCTGGGTTACGCAGATACGCAGTATTTT. Protein sequence: CASSVLGYADTQYF.

This clone was found a few times. The chain links TRBV30 to TRBJ1-5; 8 nucleotides match TRBD1. The CDR3 loop spans 14 amino acids. Germline-derived CDR1 and CDR2 are GTSNPN and SVGIG (reference sequence). Trimming at V came to 0 bases and at J to 7 bases, leaving 5 bases not matched to a gene. This CDR3 reads CAWSVSGGRQPQHF. In DNA form, the CDR3 reads TGTGCCTGGAGTGTGTCAGGGGGCCGGCAGCCCCAGCATTTT.